These 29 T cell receptor beta chains were sequenced from one sample in a study of human T cells and chemical hapten exposure. TCRdb re-analysed the RACE reads in MiXCR, keeping a single row per CDR3 protein. The repertoire holds fewer than 350,000 distinct CDR3 sequences, over 7.5% seen once, with 0.9% to 1.5% in the top ten. The time point is: pre-sensitization, week 0. Treatment given: therapeutic diphenylcyclopropenone sensitization with weekly scalp DPC. The sample was whole blood, taken in connection with sensitization to the hapten diphenylcyclopropenone (DPC). These receptors were collected from a man between 18 and 35 years old with alopecia areata. Some clones in this sample may be carry-over from other donors' samples.

The chain combines TRBV6-5 with TRBJ2-5; D perhaps matches TRBD2 (6 bases). The V gene's germline CDR1 is MNHEY and CDR2 SVGAGI. CDR3 length: 17 amino acids. Trimming removed 0 bases from V and 2 bases from J, with 16 bases in between. The CDR3 reads CASSYSYGGGPQETQYF. Here the CDR3 DNA reads TGTGCCAGCAGTTACTCGTACGGGGGTGGACCACAAGAGACCCAGTACTTC.

This rearrangement joins TRBV6-6 to TRBJ1-6; 7 bases match TRBD1. This CDR3 is built from 20 residues. After removal of 0 bases from V and 0 bases from J, the junction contained 11 bases not matched to a gene. In germline, CDR1 is MNHNY, CDR2 SVGAGI (reference sequence). The CDR3 sequence: CASSYSPPGQISSYNSPLHF. In nucleotides, the CDR3 is TGTGCCAGCAGTTACTCTCCGCCGGGACAGATTAGCTCCTATAATTCACCCCTCCACTTT.

This clonotype was seen a few times. The rearrangement joins TRBV28 to TRBJ2-7; D uncertain. V lost 3 bases and J 2 bases, leaving 11 bases between the germline ends. Germline CDR1 is MDHEN and CDR2 is SYDVKM. The CDR3 contains 14 residues. The CDR3 nucleotides are TGTGCCAGCAGTTTCCCCAGTCCTGCCTACGAGCAGTACTTC. Amino acids: CASSFPSPAYEQYF. The full variable domain, with the rest looked up from reference TRBV28 and TRBJ2-7, is DVKVTQSSRYLVKRTGEKVFLECVQDMDHENMFWYRQDPGLGLRLIYFSYDVKMKEKGDIPEGYSVSREKKERFSLILESASTNQTSMYLCASSFPSPAYEQYFGPGTRLTVT.

The genes are TRBV6-2 or TRBV6-3 and TRBJ2-1, with 8 bases lining up with TRBD1. Trimming removed 6 bases from V and 6 bases from J; junction bases left unmatched: 4. CDR1 is MNHEY, CDR2 SVGEGT, per germline. The CDR3 loop spans 13 amino acids. CDR3 residues: CASRGQATNEQFF. Here the CDR3 DNA reads TGTGCCAGCAGGGGACAGGCGACCAATGAGCAGTTCTTC.

This clonotype was observed a few times. The chain is built from TRBV6-6 and TRBJ1-1; D possibly corresponds to TRBD1 (5 bases). Trimming shortened V by 8 bases and J by 7 bases, and 14 bases separated the two germline ends. Germline CDR1 MNHNY, CDR2 SVGAGI (reference sequence). The length of the CDR3 is 12 residues. CDR3 coding DNA: TGTGCCAGCGGGGGAAGGGGAAATGAAGCTTTCTTT. It translates to CASGGRGNEAFF.

This clonotype was observed at least ten times. The J gene is TRBJ1-2, the V gene TRBV27; 11 bases match TRBD1. The CDR3 loop spans 14 amino acids. Germline V gene data show CDR1 as MNHEY and CDR2 as SMNVEV (reference sequence). V shed 6 bases, J shed 6 bases, and the junction held 6 bases outside the gene matches. Here the CDR3 reads CASSKMGQGDGYTF. The CDR3 nucleotides are TGTGCCAGCAGCAAGATGGGACAGGGGGATGGCTACACCTTC.

This clonotype showed up just a few times. V gene TRBV3-1 combines with J gene TRBJ1-2; no reliable D call. Per the germline V gene, CDR1 is LGHDT and CDR2 is YNNKEL (reference sequence). V gave up 4 bases and J gave up 4 bases, with 13 bases separating them. The CDR3 runs to 14 residues. CDR3 in DNA: TGTGCCAGCAGCCTTACGATCGGAGGCTATGGCTACACCTTC. It encodes CASSLTIGGYGYTF.

This clonotype was picked up many times. The V call is TRBV7-9, the J call TRBJ1-1; D gene unclear. V shed 5 bases and J shed 3 bases, with 19 bases lying between them. The CDR3 loop spans 16 amino acids. Germline loops: CDR1 SEHNR, CDR2 FQNEAQ (reference sequence). This CDR3 is CASSTPGDAPDTEAFF. CDR3 nucleotide sequence: TGTGCCAGCAGCACCCCAGGTGACGCACCGGACACTGAAGCTTTCTTT.

This clonotype has only a few counts. J is TRBJ2-3 and V is TRBV7-9; D is undetermined. Trimming took off 5 bases at V and 3 bases at J, with 18 bases between the two ends. Germline CDR1 SEHNR, CDR2 FQNEAQ (reference sequence). CDR3 length: 16 amino acids. The CDR3 is CASSPRPAARTDTQYF. Here the CDR3 DNA reads TGTGCCAGCAGCCCGCGGCCGGCAGCGCGTACAGATACGCAGTATTTT.

V is TRBV28 and J is TRBJ2-5, with no clear D. CDR1 is MDHEN, CDR2 SYDVKM, per germline. The CDR3 loop spans 14 amino acids. V gave up 3 bases and J gave up 0 bases, with 8 bases separating them. CDR3 sequence reads: CASSFTEDQETQYF. The CDR3, as DNA: TGTGCCAGCAGTTTTACAGAAGACCAAGAGACCCAGTACTTC.

The genes are TRBV2 and TRBJ2-1, with 10 positions matching TRBD1. Germline-derived CDR1 and CDR2 are SNHLY and FYNNEI. After removal of 7 bases from V and 9 bases from J, the junction contained 12 bases not matched to a gene. The CDR3 runs to 15 residues. The CDR3: CASTSGTGEIGEQFF. The CDR3 nucleotides are TGTGCCAGCACTTCGGGGACAGGGGAGATCGGTGAGCAGTTCTTC.

This clonotype occurred a few times. The V and J genes are TRBV11-2 and TRBJ1-6; unclear D gene. The CDR3 spans 13 residues. The V gene lost 1 base and the J gene lost 10 bases, with 8 bases spanning the gap. The germline V gene has CDR1 SGHAT and CDR2 FQNNGV. The CDR3: CASSLGRYSPLHF. The CDR3 DNA follows: TGTGCCAGCAGCTTAGGGAGGTACTCACCCCTCCACTTT. Based on the CDR3 plus reference TRBV11-2 and TRBJ1-6, the full variable domain is EAGVAQSPRYKIIEKRQSVAFWCNPISGHATLYWYQQILGQGPKLLIQFQNNGVVDDSQLPKDRFSAERLKGVDSTLKIQPAKLEDSAVYLCASSLGRYSPLHFGNGTRLTVT.

This clonotype turned up a few times. V and J are TRBV29-1 and TRBJ2-3; D uncertain. Trimming cost V 0 bases and J 5 bases, with 0 bases left between them. This CDR3 spans 10 amino acids. Germline assignment: CDR1 SQVTM and CDR2 ANQGSEA. The CDR3 bases are TGCAGCGTTGAAGAAGATACGCAGTATTTT. Protein sequence: CSVEEDTQYF.

This clonotype was seen only a few times. The rearrangement joins TRBV24-1 to TRBJ2-3; the D gene is possibly TRBD2 (5 bases). V was trimmed by 7 bases and J by 2 bases, leaving 15 bases between them. Germline-derived CDR1 and CDR2 are KGHDR and SFDVKD. CDR3 length equals 15 residues. The CDR3 bases are TGTGCCACCAGCCCCGGACTGGAGTTCACAGATACGCAGTATTTT. This translates into CATSPGLEFTDTQYF.

The chain links TRBV19 to TRBJ1-5, with D perhaps matching TRBD1 (6 bases). V dropped 1 base and J dropped 4 bases, with 11 bases sitting between them. The V gene's germline CDR1 is LNHDA and CDR2 SQIVND (reference sequence). The CDR3 totals 15 residues. CDR3 nucleotides: TGTGCCAGTAGTATAGCAAGGACAGAGAATCAGCCCCAGCATTTT. Translation: CASSIARTENQPQHF.

This clonotype was counted only a few times. The V gene is TRBV5-1, the J gene TRBJ2-7; D remains unclear. V dropped 4 bases and J dropped 2 bases, with 19 bases sitting between them. This CDR3 has 16 amino acids. Per the germline V gene, CDR1 is SGHRS and CDR2 is YFSETQ. CDR3 protein: CASSPKAGTDAYEQYF. CDR3 DNA: TGCGCCAGCAGCCCGAAAGCAGGAACCGACGCCTACGAGCAGTACTTC.

The chain uses TRBV7-2 and TRBJ2-5; a possible D gene is TRBD1 (5 bases). This CDR3 is built from 13 residues. V shed 3 bases and J shed 5 bases, with 10 bases lying between them. From germline, CDR1 is SGHTA and CDR2 FQGNSA. CDR3 nucleotides: TGTGCCAGCAGCTTCGACAGTCGGGAGACCCAGTACTTC. Its translation is CASSFDSRETQYF. The full variable domain, its missing parts supplied by reference TRBV7-2 and TRBJ2-5, is GAGVSQSPSNKVTEKGKDVELRCDPISGHTALYWYRQSLGQGLEFLIYFQGNSAPDKSGLPSDRFSAERTGGSVSTLTIQRTQQEDSAVYLCASSFDSRETQYFGPGTRLLVL.

The V gene is TRBV6-5, the J gene TRBJ1-6; D remains ambiguous. CDR3 length equals 13 residues. The V gene's germline CDR1 is MNHEY and CDR2 SVGAGI. V lost 6 bases and J lost 6, with 9 bases in between. In nucleotides, the CDR3 is TGTGCCAGCAGACTAGACGGTAATTCACCCCTCCACTTT. It yields the protein CASRLDGNSPLHF.

The chain has TRBV7-2 and TRBJ1-6; D might be TRBD1 (6 bases). The length of the CDR3 is 17 residues. V was pared by 6 bases and J by 0 bases, with 15 bases between. Germline CDR1 and CDR2: SGHTA and FQGNSA. CDR3 nucleotides: TGTGCCAGCAGAAGGGGGGACGGTAGCTCCTATAATTCACCCCTCCACTTT. Protein product: CASRRGDGSSYNSPLHF.

The gene calls are TRBV7-9 and TRBJ2-3; no clear D gene. Germline CDR1 and CDR2: SEHNR and FQNEAQ (reference sequence). CDR3 length: 12 residues. V was shortened by 7 bases and J by 5 bases, with 10 bases between the two germline ends. The CDR3 nucleotides read TGTGCCAGCACCCAAGGGTTAGATACGCAGTATTTT. Translation: CASTQGLDTQYF.

In its sample, this clonotype was seen a few times. V usage is TRBV6-2 or TRBV6-3 and J usage is TRBJ2-7; 7 bases are a match to TRBD1. This CDR3 comprises 12 residues. From germline, CDR1 is MNHEY and CDR2 SVGEGT. V trimming: 5 bases; J trimming: 3 bases; junction bases outside the gene matches: 1. DNA for the CDR3: TGTGCCAGCAGTGACAGGGTCTACGAGCAGTACTTC. Its protein product is CASSDRVYEQYF.

This clonotype was seen only a few times. Written as DNA, the CDR3 is TGTGCCGGGCGGACGGATAGCTCCTACGAGCAGTACTTC. Its protein is CAGRTDSSYEQYF. The chain employs TRBV2 and TRBJ2-7; no reliable D call. This CDR3 is built from 13 residues. The germline gives CDR1 SNHLY, CDR2 FYNNEI. The germline V and J ends were trimmed by 11 bases and 0 bases, with 14 bases remaining between them.

V is TRBV6-2 or TRBV6-3 and J is TRBJ1-5; possible D gene TRBD1, 5 bases. The germline CDR1 and CDR2 sequences are MNHEY and SVGEGT. This CDR3 is built from 16 residues. The germline V and J ends were trimmed by 5 bases and 0 bases, with 14 bases remaining between them. CDR3 in amino acids: CASSARQWYSNQPQHF. The CDR3 coding sequence is TGTGCCAGCAGTGCCCGACAGTGGTATAGCAATCAGCCCCAGCATTTT.

There are a few counts of this clonotype. The chain carries TRBV28 and TRBJ2-5; 7 bases match TRBD1. The CDR3 contains 15 residues. Germline values: CDR1 MDHEN, CDR2 SYDVKM. J gave up 0 bases and V 2 bases, and 3 bases lay outside the gene matches. The CDR3 reads CASSLPGQHQETQYF. The CDR3 DNA reads TGTGCCAGCAGTTTACCGGGACAGCACCAAGAGACCCAGTACTTC. The entire variable domain, with the rest obtained from reference TRBV28 and TRBJ2-5, is as follows: DVKVTQSSRYLVKRTGEKVFLECVQDMDHENMFWYRQDPGLGLRLIYFSYDVKMKEKGDIPEGYSVSREKKERFSLILESASTNQTSMYLCASSLPGQHQETQYFGPGTRLLVL.

This clonotype was detected only a few times. The rearrangement joins TRBV7-3 to TRBJ1-1; TRBD1 is a possible D gene (5 bases). CDR1 and CDR2 (germline): SGHTA, FQGTGA. Trimming shortened V by 5 bases and J by 4 bases, and 17 bases separated the two germline ends. This CDR3 spans 15 amino acids. In DNA, the CDR3 is TGTGCCAGCAGCAGAACGGGCAGGGCGGGCACTGAAGCTTTCTTT. Residues: CASSRTGRAGTEAFF.

This clonotype occurred a few times. The chain employs TRBV5-1 and TRBJ2-7; the D gene could be TRBD1 or TRBD2 (5 bases each). CDR3 length equals 16 residues. Germline CDR1 is SGHRS and CDR2 is YFSETQ. The V and J ends lost 2 bases and 4 bases respectively, with 19 bases between them. CDR3 coding DNA: TGCGCCAGCAGCTTAGGGACCGGCATGGGTCCTTACGAGCAGTACTTC. Translation: CASSLGTGMGPYEQYF.

This clonotype turned up a few times. The CDR3 sequence: CSASRSGGPTEAFF. The CDR3, as DNA: TGCAGTGCTAGTCGGTCAGGGGGCCCCACTGAAGCTTTCTTT. This rearrangement joins TRBV20-1 to TRBJ1-1, with 8 bases that match TRBD1. The germline V gene encodes CDR1 DFQATT and CDR2 SNEGSKA (reference sequence). The length of the CDR3 is 14 residues. V dropped 3 bases and J dropped 4; count of bases not matched to a gene: 7.

This clonotype has ten or more counts. The V and J genes are TRBV20-1 and TRBJ2-3; 13 positions match TRBD2. The V segment lost 5 bases and the J segment 1 base; nucleotides outside the gene matches: 3. Germline-derived CDR1 and CDR2 are DFQATT and SNEGSKA (reference sequence). The CDR3 length is 15 residues. CDR3 coding DNA: TGCAGTGCTGGACTAGCGGGGGCCCGCACAGATACGCAGTATTTT. Protein product: CSAGLAGARTDTQYF.

This clonotype was detected a few times. The chain recombines TRBV28 with TRBJ2-6, with TRBD1 matching 8 bases. The CDR3 has 16 residues. J was trimmed by 3 bases and V by 3 bases; bases with no gene match: 4. Germline values: CDR1 MDHEN, CDR2 SYDVKM. The CDR3 spells CASSFPGGGGANVLTF. In DNA form, the CDR3 reads TGTGCCAGCAGTTTTCCAGGGGGCGGTGGGGCCAACGTCCTGACTTTC.